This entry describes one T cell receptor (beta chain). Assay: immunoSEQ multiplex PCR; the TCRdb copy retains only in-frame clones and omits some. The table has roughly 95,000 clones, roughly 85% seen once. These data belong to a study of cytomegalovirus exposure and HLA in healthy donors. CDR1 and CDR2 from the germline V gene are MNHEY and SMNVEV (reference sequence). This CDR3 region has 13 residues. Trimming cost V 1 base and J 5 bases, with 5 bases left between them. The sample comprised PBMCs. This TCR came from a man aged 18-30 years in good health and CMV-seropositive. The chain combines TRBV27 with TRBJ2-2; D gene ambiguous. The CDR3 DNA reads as TGTGCCAGCAGTTTATTAATTACCGGGGAGCTGTTTTTT. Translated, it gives CASSLLITGELFF.